A selection of T cell receptor beta chains follows, all from one sample in a study of blood T cell repertoires in COVID-19. Profiled with immunoSEQ multiplex PCR; TCRdb holds only in-frame clones, not every one. The table records around 450,000 clones, around nine tenths of them present only once. Sequenced sample: peripheral blood. Receptors originate from a woman in her thirties with acute or convalescent COVID-19. CDR3s include the opening cysteine and the closing phenylalanine or tryptophan. The order of the fields is J gene, CDR3 length, V gene, clone size, D gene, CDR3 DNA, CDR3 protein. D genes are given only for firm matches. Clone size is shown for a subset of rows, as once, few, many or a class of expanded clone.

J gene: TRBJ2-1; CDR3 length: 13; V gene: TRBV9; clone size: -; D gene: -; CDR3 DNA: TGTGCCAGCAGCGAGGGAGGACTACAGGAGCAGTTCTTC; CDR3 protein: CASSEGGLQEQFF
J gene: TRBJ2-5; CDR3 length: 15; V gene: TRBV3-1/TRBV3-2; clone size: -; D gene: TRBD1; CDR3 DNA: TGTGCCAGCAGCCAATGGGACAGGTACCAAGAGACCCAGTACTTC; CDR3 protein: CASSQWDRYQETQYF
J gene: TRBJ2-7; CDR3 length: 13; V gene: TRBV7-3; clone size: -; D gene: TRBD1; CDR3 DNA: TGTGCCAGCAGCCAACAGGGGGCAAGCGAGCAGTACTTC; CDR3 protein: CASSQQGASEQYF
J gene: TRBJ2-7; CDR3 length: 12; V gene: TRBV2; clone size: -; D gene: TRBD1; CDR3 DNA: TGTGCCAGCGGGGACAGCTACTACGAGCAGTACTTC; CDR3 protein: CASGDSYYEQYF
J gene: TRBJ1-1; CDR3 length: 15; V gene: TRBV27; clone size: -; D gene: -; CDR3 DNA: TGTGCCAGCAGTTTAGGCTCGCTTGGTAACACTGAAGCTTTCTTT; CDR3 protein: CASSLGSLGNTEAFF
J gene: TRBJ1-1; CDR3 length: 12; V gene: TRBV19; clone size: -; D gene: -; CDR3 DNA: TGTGCCAGTGGGGCGCCGGACACTGAAGCTTTCTTT; CDR3 protein: CASGAPDTEAFF
J gene: TRBJ2-7; CDR3 length: 15; V gene: TRBV10-1; clone size: few; D gene: TRBD1; CDR3 DNA: TGCGCCAGCAGTGATTGGTCCGCAGGGGGCAGCGAGCAGTACTTC; CDR3 protein: CASSDWSAGGSEQYF
J gene: TRBJ2-7; CDR3 length: 16; V gene: TRBV4-1; clone size: -; D gene: -; CDR3 DNA: TGCGCCAGCAGCCAAAACCCGGGTGCCAGGGCCTACGAGCAGTACTTC; CDR3 protein: CASSQNPGARAYEQYF
J gene: TRBJ2-2; CDR3 length: 12; V gene: TRBV6-1; clone size: -; D gene: -; CDR3 DNA: TGTGCCAGCAGTGATTACATCGGGGAGCTGTTTTTT; CDR3 protein: CASSDYIGELFF
J gene: TRBJ2-7; CDR3 length: 16; V gene: TRBV5-6; clone size: -; D gene: -; CDR3 DNA: TGTGCCAGCAGCTTGGCGGGGGGCCTTGGCTCCTACGAGCAGTACTTC; CDR3 protein: CASSLAGGLGSYEQYF
J gene: TRBJ1-1; CDR3 length: 15; V gene: TRBV2; clone size: -; D gene: -; CDR3 DNA: TGTGCCAGCAGTGAAGACCTATCCATGAACACTGAAGCTTTCTTT; CDR3 protein: CASSEDLSMNTEAFF
J gene: TRBJ1-5; CDR3 length: 16; V gene: TRBV6-1; clone size: -; D gene: TRBD1; CDR3 DNA: TGTGCCAGCAGTGAACAGGGGGCGCGGGACAATCAGCCCCAGCATTTT; CDR3 protein: CASSEQGARDNQPQHF
J gene: TRBJ2-3; CDR3 length: 13; V gene: TRBV5-1; clone size: -; D gene: -; CDR3 DNA: TGCGCCAGCAGCTTGACTAGCCCAGATACGCAGTATTTT; CDR3 protein: CASSLTSPDTQYF
J gene: TRBJ2-7; CDR3 length: 15; V gene: TRBV4-1; clone size: -; D gene: TRBD1; CDR3 DNA: TGCGCCAGCAGCCTTCGGGACAGGGGAGCCTACGAGCAGTACTTC; CDR3 protein: CASSLRDRGAYEQYF
J gene: TRBJ2-1; CDR3 length: 18; V gene: TRBV3-1/TRBV3-2; clone size: -; D gene: TRBD1; CDR3 DNA: TGTGCCAGCAGCCAAATTAATCCGGGACAGAGAGCCTACAATGAGCAGTTCTTC; CDR3 protein: CASSQINPGQRAYNEQFF
J gene: TRBJ2-1; CDR3 length: 15; V gene: TRBV27; clone size: -; D gene: -; CDR3 DNA: TGTGCCAGCAGTCCCCTGGCGGGGCAATACAATGAGCAGTTCTTC; CDR3 protein: CASSPLAGQYNEQFF
J gene: TRBJ1-2; CDR3 length: 15; V gene: TRBV5-6; clone size: -; D gene: TRBD1; CDR3 DNA: TGTGCCAGCAGCCGAGAATCGACAGGGGGCTTTGGCTACACCTTC; CDR3 protein: CASSRESTGGFGYTF
J gene: TRBJ2-5; CDR3 length: 16; V gene: TRBV7-9; clone size: -; D gene: TRBD1; CDR3 DNA: TGTGCCAGCAGCTTAGCCCGAGACAGGGGGCAAGAGACCCAGTACTTC; CDR3 protein: CASSLARDRGQETQYF
J gene: TRBJ1-5; CDR3 length: 13; V gene: TRBV2; clone size: -; D gene: -; CDR3 DNA: TGTGCCAGCAGGTCAAATGGCAATCAGCCCCAGCATTTT; CDR3 protein: CASRSNGNQPQHF
J gene: TRBJ2-3; CDR3 length: 15; V gene: TRBV2; clone size: -; D gene: TRBD2; CDR3 DNA: TGTGCCAGCGCGGGACTAGCGGGGGGTTTTGATACGCAGTATTTT; CDR3 protein: CASAGLAGGFDTQYF
J gene: TRBJ1-2; CDR3 length: 14; V gene: TRBV2; clone size: -; D gene: -; CDR3 DNA: TGTGCCAGCAGTGATCAACAGGAGAACTATGGCTACACCTTC; CDR3 protein: CASSDQQENYGYTF
J gene: TRBJ2-3; CDR3 length: 14; V gene: TRBV5-1; clone size: -; D gene: TRBD2; CDR3 DNA: TGCGCCAGCGGCGTTCTCGGGGGGGCCGATACGCAGTATTTT; CDR3 protein: CASGVLGGADTQYF
J gene: TRBJ1-2; CDR3 length: 16; V gene: TRBV4-1; clone size: -; D gene: TRBD1; CDR3 DNA: TGCGCCAGCAGCCTAGACCCGGACAGGAATCACTATGGCTACACCTTC; CDR3 protein: CASSLDPDRNHYGYTF
J gene: TRBJ1-1; CDR3 length: 15; V gene: TRBV10-3; clone size: -; D gene: TRBD1; CDR3 DNA: TGTGCCATCAATGAACCGGGACAGAAGAACACTGAAGCTTTCTTT; CDR3 protein: CAINEPGQKNTEAFF
J gene: TRBJ1-5; CDR3 length: 17; V gene: TRBV28; clone size: once; D gene: TRBD1; CDR3 DNA: TGTGCCAGCAGGGCAGGGGGCGAGGGGTATAGCAATCAGCCCCAGCATTTT; CDR3 protein: CASRAGGEGYSNQPQHF
J gene: TRBJ2-1; CDR3 length: 10; V gene: TRBV20-1; clone size: -; D gene: -; CDR3 DNA: TGCAGTGCCGGGTCGTTGGAGCAGTTCTTC; CDR3 protein: CSAGSLEQFF
J gene: TRBJ2-7; CDR3 length: 11; V gene: TRBV29-1; clone size: -; D gene: -; CDR3 DNA: TGCAGCGTGAAACAGGGTAACGAGCAGTACTTC; CDR3 protein: CSVKQGNEQYF
J gene: TRBJ1-6; CDR3 length: 13; V gene: TRBV5-8; clone size: -; D gene: -; CDR3 DNA: TGTGCCAGCAGCTTGATCCAGTCCTCACCCCTCCACTTT; CDR3 protein: CASSLIQSSPLHF
J gene: TRBJ1-1; CDR3 length: 14; V gene: TRBV7-8; clone size: -; D gene: -; CDR3 DNA: TGTGCCAGCAGCTTACAGGGTATGAACACTGAAGCTTTCTTT; CDR3 protein: CASSLQGMNTEAFF
J gene: TRBJ1-5; CDR3 length: 15; V gene: TRBV5-5; clone size: -; D gene: -; CDR3 DNA: TGTGCCAGCAGCTTGTCGGGTTATAGCAATCAGCCCCAGCATTTT; CDR3 protein: CASSLSGYSNQPQHF
J gene: TRBJ2-6; CDR3 length: 14; V gene: TRBV7-3; clone size: -; D gene: -; CDR3 DNA: TGTGCCAGCAGCCCCTTTGCTGGGGCCAACGTCCTGACTTTC; CDR3 protein: CASSPFAGANVLTF
J gene: TRBJ1-1; CDR3 length: 14; V gene: TRBV28; clone size: -; D gene: TRBD1; CDR3 DNA: TGTGCCAGCAAAATTCAGGGGGCTAACACTGAAGCTTTCTTT; CDR3 protein: CASKIQGANTEAFF
J gene: TRBJ2-7; CDR3 length: 11; V gene: TRBV29-1; clone size: -; D gene: TRBD1; CDR3 DNA: TGCAGCGTGGGACAGTCCTACGAGCAGTACTTC; CDR3 protein: CSVGQSYEQYF
J gene: TRBJ2-7; CDR3 length: 14; V gene: TRBV19; clone size: -; D gene: TRBD1; CDR3 DNA: TGTGCCAGTAGAAACAGGGGTAGCTCCTACGAGCAGTACTTC; CDR3 protein: CASRNRGSSYEQYF
J gene: TRBJ2-5; CDR3 length: 12; V gene: TRBV19; clone size: -; D gene: -; CDR3 DNA: TGTGCCAGTATGGGGCCCCAAGAGACCCAGTACTTC; CDR3 protein: CASMGPQETQYF
J gene: TRBJ2-1; CDR3 length: 15; V gene: TRBV7-2; clone size: -; D gene: -; CDR3 DNA: TGTGCCAGCAGCTTAGCCGGCGGGGAGAACAATGAGCAGTTCTTC; CDR3 protein: CASSLAGGENNEQFF
J gene: TRBJ2-1; CDR3 length: 15; V gene: TRBV7-9; clone size: -; D gene: -; CDR3 DNA: TGTGCCAGCAGCTTAGATCCAGGGCGAGTCAATGAGCAGTTCTTC; CDR3 protein: CASSLDPGRVNEQFF
J gene: TRBJ2-5; CDR3 length: 16; V gene: TRBV4-1; clone size: -; D gene: -; CDR3 DNA: TGCGCCAGCAGCCAAGCCCTTGCGGGCGGGGCAGAGACCCAGTACTTC; CDR3 protein: CASSQALAGGAETQYF
J gene: TRBJ1-5; CDR3 length: 16; V gene: TRBV24-1; clone size: -; D gene: -; CDR3 DNA: TGTGCCACCAGTGATTTGCGGCCAAGGGGGAATCAGCCCCAGCATTTT; CDR3 protein: CATSDLRPRGNQPQHF
J gene: TRBJ1-1; CDR3 length: 13; V gene: TRBV6-5; clone size: -; D gene: -; CDR3 DNA: TGTGCCAGTTCGGACACCTCGAACACTGAAGCTTTCTTT; CDR3 protein: CASSDTSNTEAFF
J gene: TRBJ2-3; CDR3 length: 15; V gene: TRBV24-1; clone size: -; D gene: -; CDR3 DNA: TGTGCCACCAGTGATCGCACGACTAGACCCGATACGCAGTATTTT; CDR3 protein: CATSDRTTRPDTQYF
J gene: TRBJ2-1; CDR3 length: 15; V gene: TRBV5-4; clone size: -; D gene: TRBD2; CDR3 DNA: TGTGCCAGCAGCTTGGGAGGGACTAGCGGGGAGGAGCAGTTCTTC; CDR3 protein: CASSLGGTSGEEQFF
J gene: TRBJ2-1; CDR3 length: 15; V gene: TRBV6-5; clone size: -; D gene: TRBD2; CDR3 DNA: TGTGCCAGCAGTTCTCTAGCGGGGGGATCCAATGAGCAGTTCTTC; CDR3 protein: CASSSLAGGSNEQFF
J gene: TRBJ2-7; CDR3 length: 14; V gene: TRBV28; clone size: -; D gene: -; CDR3 DNA: TGTGCCAGCAGTCACCGCGGAGGCATCTACGAGCAGTACTTC; CDR3 protein: CASSHRGGIYEQYF
J gene: TRBJ2-3; CDR3 length: 17; V gene: TRBV5-4; clone size: -; D gene: -; CDR3 DNA: TGTGCCAGCAGCTCCGAGGCTGGTCTAGCGAGGTTTGATACGCAGTATTTT; CDR3 protein: CASSSEAGLARFDTQYF